Listed below are T cell receptor beta chains from one sample, sequenced in a study of T cells in Graves' hyperthyroidism and ophthalmopathy. From the multiplex PCR reads, TCRdb called clonotypes with MiXCR, one entry per CDR3 protein. This sample has some 180,000 distinct CDR3 sequences; about a sixth occur once, and the top ten carry about 56%. The sample taken for sequencing was blood. These receptors were taken from a woman between 50 and 59 years old with Graves' hyperthyroidism. The conserved cysteine and the conserved F or W are not part of the CDR3 here. A row's size may be missing; if present it is once, few, many or a size class.

V gene: TRBV12-3/TRBV12-4
clone size: many
J gene: TRBJ2-3
CDR3 protein: ASSLIWDTQY

V gene: TRBV7-3
clone size: many
J gene: TRBJ2-3
CDR3 protein: ASSSLGLDTDTQY

V gene: TRBV6-5
clone size: many
J gene: TRBJ1-1
CDR3 protein: ASSYRDRAMAF

V gene: TRBV5-1
clone size: few
J gene: TRBJ1-1
CDR3 protein: ASSFLGQGETEAF

V gene: TRBV7-9
clone size: many
J gene: TRBJ2-1
CDR3 protein: ASTKTGTSGSLGEQF

V gene: TRBV11-2
clone size: many
J gene: TRBJ1-1
CDR3 protein: ASSLGGQIEAF

V gene: TRBV2
clone size: NA
J gene: TRBJ2-7
CDR3 protein: ASSEVTGSSYEQY

V gene: TRBV28
clone size: many
J gene: TRBJ2-3
CDR3 protein: ASSLGQSTDTQY

V gene: TRBV6-1
clone size: few
J gene: TRBJ2-7
CDR3 protein: ASTDEGGYEQY

V gene: TRBV5-1
clone size: NA
J gene: TRBJ2-5
CDR3 protein: ASSSGLAGGPVETQY

V gene: TRBV19
clone size: many
J gene: TRBJ1-2
CDR3 protein: ASTPGGYGYT

V gene: TRBV5-1
clone size: many
J gene: TRBJ1-5
CDR3 protein: ASSLGVDSNQPQH

V gene: TRBV27
clone size: few
J gene: TRBJ2-1
CDR3 protein: ASRRAYNEQF

V gene: TRBV6-2/TRBV6-3
clone size: NA
J gene: TRBJ1-4
CDR3 protein: ASRDSGEKLF

V gene: TRBV20-1
clone size: few
J gene: TRBJ2-2
CDR3 protein: STSQQQNTGELF

V gene: TRBV2
clone size: NA
J gene: TRBJ1-1
CDR3 protein: ASRGRGRTF

V gene: TRBV7-8
clone size: few
J gene: TRBJ2-2
CDR3 protein: ASSLVLTVANTGELF

V gene: TRBV6-1
clone size: many
J gene: TRBJ1-2
CDR3 protein: ASSSPPGQLNYGYT

V gene: TRBV4-1
clone size: many
J gene: TRBJ1-4
CDR3 protein: ASSQVRGRGGEKLF

V gene: TRBV7-3
clone size: many
J gene: TRBJ2-4
CDR3 protein: ASSEQGAAKNIQY

V gene: TRBV20-1
clone size: many
J gene: TRBJ2-5
CDR3 protein: SATLLGGLAGQETQY

V gene: TRBV19
clone size: NA
J gene: TRBJ1-1
CDR3 protein: ASMAIRTGNTEAF

V gene: TRBV7-9
clone size: many
J gene: TRBJ2-1
CDR3 protein: ASSLKTSGLHNEQF

V gene: TRBV27
clone size: many
J gene: TRBJ2-5
CDR3 protein: ASSPIARRETQY

V gene: TRBV29-1
clone size: few
J gene: TRBJ1-2
CDR3 protein: SVSRQGDGYT

V gene: TRBV19
clone size: NA
J gene: TRBJ1-6
CDR3 protein: ASSISDTGGSPLH

V gene: TRBV10-2
clone size: many
J gene: TRBJ2-2
CDR3 protein: ASRGPGELF

V gene: TRBV10-3
clone size: NA
J gene: TRBJ2-1
CDR3 protein: AISDTTETNEQF

V gene: TRBV25-1
clone size: NA
J gene: TRBJ1-5
CDR3 protein: ASSNSGTGAGGQPQH

V gene: TRBV7-9
clone size: NA
J gene: TRBJ2-2
CDR3 protein: ASSPPGAITGELF

V gene: TRBV12-3/TRBV12-4
clone size: few
J gene: TRBJ1-2
CDR3 protein: ASSARGEGYT

V gene: TRBV6-1
clone size: NA
J gene: TRBJ2-7
CDR3 protein: ASSEAESYEQY

V gene: TRBV7-2
clone size: many
J gene: TRBJ2-7
CDR3 protein: ASSFRTSGRDEQY